What follows is one TCR beta chain and its context. The germline V gene has CDR1 LGHNT and CDR2 FRNRAP. The CDR3 has 17 residues. Between the trimmed V and J ends, which lost 3 bases and 5 bases, there was a span of 20 bases. The data belong to a study of blood T cell repertoires in COVID-19. TCRdb's copy holds only in-frame clones and misses some; the assay was immunoSEQ multiplex PCR. The profile shows roughly 400,000 clones, nearly 90% of them singletons. Cohorts were based on clinical histories the participants reported. The receptor was derived from a woman between 25 and 40 years old who had recovered from COVID-19. The sample taken for sequencing was PBMCs or T cells enriched from blood (not recorded which). The V call is TRBV12-5, the J call TRBJ2-1, with D possibly matching TRBD1 (6 bases). The CDR3 loop is CASGLLRTEDRDNEQFF. The CDR3 DNA sequence: TGTGCTAGTGGTTTATTGCGGACAGAAGACCGGGACAATGAGCAGTTCTTC.